The next 10 T cell receptor beta chains were all read from a single sample in a study of Ad26.COV2.S vaccination and SARS-CoV-2 variants. Documented treatment: roughly 18 received Ad26.COV2.S at low or high dose, single or two shots; about 5 received placebo; per-sample allocation not given. At day 63 after the first vaccine or placebo injection, samples were drawn. Repertoires were generated with immunoSEQ multiplex PCR, while TCRdb's copy carries only in-frame clones and drops some. Altogether about 430,000 clones are present, around nine tenths being singletons, with the ten largest covering 9% to 15%. This sample comprised peripheral blood, obtained in a trial of Ad26.COV2.S vaccine versus placebo. Every receptor here comes from a person between 18 and 59 years old who received the Ad26.COV2.S COVID-19 vaccine or a placebo.

J is TRBJ1-6 and V is TRBV9; perhaps TRBD1 as D (6 bases). The CDR3 covers 14 residues. Germline V gene sequence: CDR1 SGDLS, CDR2 YYNGEE. Trimming left V 6 bases short and J 7 bases short, with 14 bases between. CDR3 DNA: TGTGCCAGCAACACCGGGACACAGAATTCACCCCTCCACTTT. It encodes CASNTGTQNSPLHF.

The V gene is TRBV7-2, the J gene TRBJ2-3; D is perhaps TRBD2 (5 bases). Germline CDR1 is SGHTA and CDR2 is FQGNSA. V was shortened by 0 bases and J by 6 bases, with 10 bases between the two germline ends. The CDR3 is 14 amino acids. CDR3 in DNA: TGTGCCAGCAGCTTAGCGAGGGCCGGTGATACGCAGTATTTT. Encoded protein: CASSLARAGDTQYF. Full variable domain (missing parts from reference TRBV7-2 and TRBJ2-3): GAGVSQSPSNKVTEKGKDVELRCDPISGHTALYWYRQSLGQGLEFLIYFQGNSAPDKSGLPSDRFSAERTGGSVSTLTIQRTQQEDSAVYLCASSLARAGDTQYFGPGTRLTVL.

A few counts support this clone. The V call is TRBV21-1, the J call TRBJ2-7; the table gives TRBD1 as D, unverified against the DNA. TRBV21-1 is a pseudogene segment. This CDR3 has 15 residues. CDR3: CASSKEGASSYEQYF. In DNA form, the CDR3 reads TGTGCCAGCAGCAAAGAGGGGGCGAGCTCCTACGAGCAGTACTTC.

The chain joins TRBV27 to TRBJ1-2; 8 bases are shared with TRBD1. The CDR3 extends over 14 amino acids. Germline CDR1 is MNHEY and CDR2 is SMNVEV (reference sequence). The ends lost 3 bases at V and 5 bases at J; junction bases unmatched: 5. The CDR3 DNA reads as TGTGCCAGCAGTTTCGGACAGGGAAATTATGGCTACACCTTC. This gives the protein CASSFGQGNYGYTF.

The chain recombines TRBV19 with TRBJ2-1; the D gene is possibly TRBD2 (6 bases). V was clipped by 3 bases and J by 1 base, with 10 bases between them. Germline CDR1 and CDR2: LNHDA and SQIVND (reference sequence). The CDR3 has 15 amino acids. The CDR3, as DNA: TGTGCCAGTAGTATTTCTAGCGCTTCCTACAATGAGCAGTTCTTC. Amino acid sequence: CASSISSASYNEQFF.

The CDR3 DNA is TGTGCCAGCAGTTTGGGGGGGTCCGTAGTAGCTTTCTTT. As protein: CASSLGGSVVAFF. The chain joins TRBV12-3 or TRBV12-4 to TRBJ1-1; possibly TRBD1 for D (5 bases). Trimming removed 3 bases from V and 10 bases from J, with 15 bases in between. This CDR3 is built from 13 residues.

The J gene is TRBJ2-1, the V gene TRBV30; 8 bases agree with TRBD2. Germline-derived CDR1 and CDR2 are GTSNPN and SVGIG (reference sequence). This CDR3 spans 15 amino acids. Trimming took 0 bases from V and 4 from J; bases not matched to a gene: 5. The CDR3 nucleotides read TGTGCCTGGAGTGTAGGTAGCGGGAAGTACAATGAGCAGTTCTTC. Residues: CAWSVGSGKYNEQFF.

V is TRBV28 and J is TRBJ1-4; no definite D call. CDR1 and CDR2 (germline): MDHEN, SYDVKM. The CDR3 runs 15 residues. V lost 6 bases, J lost 5 bases, and 16 bases lay in between. The chain's CDR3 is CASRPPMGYNEKLFF. The CDR3 DNA reads TGTGCCAGCAGGCCTCCCATGGGATACAATGAAAAACTGTTTTTT.

The V call is TRBV27, the J call TRBJ2-1; 12 bases line up with TRBD1. V shed 0 bases, J shed 4 bases, and the junction held 1 base outside the gene matches. This CDR3 has 16 residues. From germline, CDR1 is MNHEY and CDR2 SMNVEV (reference sequence). CDR3 region: CASSLSGQGAYNEQFF. The DNA for the CDR3 is TGTGCCAGCAGTTTATCGGGACAGGGGGCGTACAATGAGCAGTTCTTC.

This chain links TRBV27 with TRBJ1-2, with D maybe TRBD1 (6 bases). Germline loops: CDR1 MNHEY, CDR2 SMNVEV (reference sequence). The CDR3 runs 13 residues. The V and J ends lost 7 bases and 1 base respectively, with 10 bases between them. The CDR3 is CASIGQNNYGYTF. The CDR3 DNA follows: TGTGCCAGCATCGGACAGAATAACTATGGCTACACCTTC.